A selection of T cell receptor beta chains follows, all from one sample in a study of beta chain features in type 1 diabetes. Assay used: immunoSEQ multiplex PCR; TCRdb lists only in-frame clones, some missing. The repertoire consists of around 310,000 clones, with approximately 10% occurring once and the leading ten covering 0.015% to 0.02%. The sample taken for sequencing was naive CD4+ T cells from blood. These receptors were obtained from a woman between 25 and 40 years old in good health. Both conserved end residues are trimmed from each CDR3.

length	J	V	CDR3
12	TRBJ2-7	TRBV18	ASSPLASNDEQY
10	TRBJ2-3	TRBV28	AFGGGTDTQY
11	TRBJ2-1	TRBV5-6	ASSLFTGNEQF
14	TRBJ1-5	TRBV6-5	ASSYSRQGAGQPQH
14	TRBJ2-1	TRBV2	ASSERLLAGGGEQF
10	TRBJ2-1	TRBV2	AAGGLGNEQF
14	TRBJ2-3	TRBV5-4	ASSFRLAVNTDTQY
11	TRBJ2-1	TRBV11-1	ASSLAGGNEQF
12	TRBJ1-2	TRBV4-3	ASSQDLTAPGYT
12	TRBJ1-4	TRBV7-2	ASSLVQGGEKLF
9	TRBJ1-1	TRBV7-2	ASSLASEAF
14	TRBJ2-3	TRBV7-9	ASSLGLAGVADTQY
14	TRBJ1-2	TRBV18	ASSPPSVGANYGYT
10	TRBJ2-7	TRBV29-1	SVVERTYEQY
12	TRBJ2-5	TRBV5-6	ASSLSGRVETQY
9	TRBJ2-1	TRBV7-2	ASSSVIEQF
11	TRBJ1-4	TRBV7-9	ASLGQGGEKLF
12	TRBJ2-2	TRBV19	ASTKLVNTGELF
15	TRBJ2-1	TRBV11-1	ASSSTPDSSSYNEQF
15	TRBJ1-4	TRBV7-6	ASSLVRGPATNEKLF
11	TRBJ2-7	TRBV28	ASCSGRADRQY
14	TRBJ2-1	TRBV18	ASSRTSGSTYNEQF
12	TRBJ1-2	TRBV16	ASSQDRGPYGYT
15	TRBJ2-1	TRBV14	ASSKRDSRVIYNEQF
14	TRBJ2-1	TRBV9	ASSVGSGVSYNEQF
13	TRBJ2-1	TRBV25-1	ASSGAGEGYNEQF
14	TRBJ2-3	TRBV10-3	AISELTSGRRDTQY
12	TRBJ1-2	TRBV28	ASSFRVRTSGYT
11	TRBJ1-1	TRBV2	ASSSQGNTEAF
12	TRBJ1-4	TRBV9	ASSVGTGGEKLF
13	TRBJ2-1	TRBV5-1	ASSLGAGGYNEQF
13	TRBJ2-7	TRBV2	ASSEGQRSSYEQY
12	TRBJ2-7	TRBV6-6	ASSLSTDTYEQY
17	TRBJ2-1	TRBV19	ASSMASGLPRSSYNEQF
10	TRBJ1-1	TRBV6-6	ASSTGLTEAF
13	TRBJ1-1	TRBV7-9	ASSLRPDSNTEAF
12	TRBJ2-1	TRBV29-1	SVEASGLGNEQF
12	TRBJ2-7	TRBV6-1	ASSGGQGVDEQY
13	TRBJ2-7	TRBV7-6	ASSSETVSSYEQY